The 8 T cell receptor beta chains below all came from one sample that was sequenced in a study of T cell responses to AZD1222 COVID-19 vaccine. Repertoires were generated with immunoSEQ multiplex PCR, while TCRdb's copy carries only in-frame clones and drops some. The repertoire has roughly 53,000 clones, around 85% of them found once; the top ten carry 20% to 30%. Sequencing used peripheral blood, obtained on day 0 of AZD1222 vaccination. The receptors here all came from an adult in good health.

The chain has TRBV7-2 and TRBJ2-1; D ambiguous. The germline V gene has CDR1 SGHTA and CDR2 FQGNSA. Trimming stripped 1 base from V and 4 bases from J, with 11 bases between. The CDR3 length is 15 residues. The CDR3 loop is CASSLVTEPYNEQFF. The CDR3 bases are TGTGCCAGCAGCTTAGTTACTGAACCGTACAATGAGCAGTTCTTC.

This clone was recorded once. CDR3 sequence (DNA): TGTGCCATCAGTGGAGGGGTTAGCGGGAGCGGCGGTGAGCAGTTCTTC. The encoded protein is CAISGGVSGSGGEQFF. The chain combines TRBV10-3 with TRBJ2-1; 9 bases map to TRBD2. There are 16 residues in the CDR3. V was pared by 4 bases and J by 9 bases, with 13 bases of the junction left unmatched. The germline V gene has CDR1 ENHRY and CDR2 SYGVKD.

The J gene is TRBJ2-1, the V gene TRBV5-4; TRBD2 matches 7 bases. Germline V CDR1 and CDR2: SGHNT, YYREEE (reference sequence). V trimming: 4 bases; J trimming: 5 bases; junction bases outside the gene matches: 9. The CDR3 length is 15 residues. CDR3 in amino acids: CASSHGGSGDNEQFF. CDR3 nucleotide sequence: TGTGCCAGCAGCCACGGCGGGAGTGGAGACAATGAGCAGTTCTTC. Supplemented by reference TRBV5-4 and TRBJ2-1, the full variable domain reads ETGVTQSPTHLIKTRGQQVTLRCSSQSGHNTVSWYQQALGQGPQFIFQYYREEENGRGNFPPRFSGLQFPNYSSELNVNALELDDSALYLCASSHGGSGDNEQFFGPGTRLTVL.

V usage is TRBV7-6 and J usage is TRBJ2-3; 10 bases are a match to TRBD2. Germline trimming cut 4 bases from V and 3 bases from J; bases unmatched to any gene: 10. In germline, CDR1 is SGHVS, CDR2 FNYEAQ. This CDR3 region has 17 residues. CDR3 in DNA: TGTGCCAGCAGCTCTTTAGCGGGAGGAAGAACAACAGATACGCAGTATTTT. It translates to CASSSLAGGRTTDTQYF. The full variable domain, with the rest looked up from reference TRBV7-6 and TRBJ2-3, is GAGVSQSPRYKVTKRGQDVALRCDPISGHVSLYWYRQALGQGPEFLTYFNYEAQQDKSGLPNDRFSAERPEGSISTLTIQRTEQRDSAMYRCASSSLAGGRTTDTQYFGPGTRLTVL.

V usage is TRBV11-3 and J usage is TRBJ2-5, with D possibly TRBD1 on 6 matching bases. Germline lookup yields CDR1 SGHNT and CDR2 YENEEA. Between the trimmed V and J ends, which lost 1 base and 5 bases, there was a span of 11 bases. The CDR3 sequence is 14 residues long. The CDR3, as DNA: TGTGCCAGCAGCTTAGTAGCAGGGGACGAGACCCAGTACTTC. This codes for CASSLVAGDETQYF.

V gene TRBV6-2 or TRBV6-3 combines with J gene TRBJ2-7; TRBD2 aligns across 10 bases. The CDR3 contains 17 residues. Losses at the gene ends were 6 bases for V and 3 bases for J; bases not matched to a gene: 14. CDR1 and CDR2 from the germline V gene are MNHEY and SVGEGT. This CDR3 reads CASSLRGLAGEGYEQYF. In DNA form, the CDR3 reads TGTGCCAGCAGCCTAAGGGGGCTAGCGGGAGAGGGCTACGAGCAGTACTTC.

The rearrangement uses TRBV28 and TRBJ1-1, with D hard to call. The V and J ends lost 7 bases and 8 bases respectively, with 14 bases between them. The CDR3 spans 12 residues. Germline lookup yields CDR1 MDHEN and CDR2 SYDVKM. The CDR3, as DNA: TGTGCCAGCACGCGAAGGACTGGCGAAGCTTTCTTT. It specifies CASTRRTGEAFF.

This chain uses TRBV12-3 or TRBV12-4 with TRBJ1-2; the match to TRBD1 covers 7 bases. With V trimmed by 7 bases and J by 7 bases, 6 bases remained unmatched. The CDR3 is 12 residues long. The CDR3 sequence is CASTQGFGGYTF. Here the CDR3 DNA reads TGTGCCAGCACACAGGGGTTTGGTGGCTACACCTTC.